This TCR beta chain came from a study of T cells after yellow fever vaccination. Trimming took 6 bases from V and 1 from J; bases not matched to a gene: 9. Germline V gene sequence: CDR1 DFQATT, CDR2 SNEGSKA (reference sequence). The CDR3 totals 15 residues. TCRdb re-analysed the 5' RACE reads in MiXCR, keeping a single row per CDR3 protein. The sample lists a few hundred thousand distinct CDR3 sequences; roughly 5.2% were seen once. This clonotype was counted a few times. The clonotype was recovered from a man aged 18-30 years who received the YFV17D yellow fever vaccine. The chain links TRBV20-1 to TRBJ1-1, with 9 bases that match TRBD1. The sequenced sample was CD4+ T cells sorted from PBMCs, obtained on the day of the yellow fever booster vaccination. The CDR3 here is CSATRDRDPNTEAFF. The CDR3 nucleotides are TGCAGTGCGACCCGGGACAGGGACCCGAACACTGAAGCTTTCTTT.